The rows below give T cell receptor beta chains drawn from one sample of a study of STAT5B mutations in CD4+ large granular lymphocyte leukemia. Method: immunoSEQ multiplex PCR; TCRdb's copy keeps in-frame clones and lacks some. The sample shows fewer than 25,000 clones, about 79% of them seen only once. The sequenced sample consisted of CD4+ T cells from blood buffy coats. Receptor source: a human donor in good health. Each CDR3 is given with its conserved first and last residue. Each record gives: J gene, D gene, clone size, V gene, CDR3 protein, CDR3 DNA. D genes are given only for firm matches. Size values are once, few and many counts, or a class for expanded clones, and some rows have none.

TRBJ2-2	-	-	TRBV19	CASSISINTGELFF	TGTGCCAGTAGTATCAGTATTAACACCGGGGAGCTGTTTTTT
TRBJ1-6	TRBD1	-	TRBV7-8	CASSWTGDSFSPLHF	TGTGCCAGCAGCTGGACAGGGGACTCCTTTTCACCCCTCCACTTT
TRBJ1-1	-	-	TRBV7-8	CASSLVSILNTEAFF	TGTGCCAGCAGCTTAGTTTCCATACTTAACACTGAAGCTTTCTTT
TRBJ2-7	-	-	TRBV9	CASSPGGSPYEQYF	TGTGCCAGCAGCCCAGGCGGCAGTCCCTACGAGCAGTACTTC
TRBJ2-1	-	-	TRBV5-4	CASSLDRHNEQFF	TGTGCCAGCAGCCTCGACAGACACAATGAGCAGTTCTTC
TRBJ2-5	-	-	TRBV29-1	CSVAQGQETQYF	TGCAGCGTTGCCCAGGGCCAAGAGACCCAGTACTTC
TRBJ1-1	-	-	TRBV5-4	CASSEQLGNTEAFF	TGTGCCAGCAGCGAACAACTTGGGAACACTGAAGCTTTCTTT
TRBJ2-2	-	-	TRBV19	CASSTSYRIGGELFF	TGTGCCAGTAGTACTAGCTACCGCATAGGCGGGGAGCTGTTTTTT
TRBJ1-1	-	once	TRBV19	CAMGDFTTEAFF	TGTGCCATGGGGGACTTCACCACTGAAGCTTTCTTT
TRBJ2-2	-	-	TRBV2	CASMLGAYTGELFF	TGTGCCAGCATGTTGGGGGCGTACACCGGGGAGCTGTTTTTT
TRBJ1-1	TRBD1	-	TRBV6-4	CASSVTGGSTEAFF	TGTGCCAGCAGTGTGACAGGGGGCTCGACTGAAGCTTTCTTT
TRBJ2-7	-	-	TRBV28	CASSRIRGSVPYEQYF	TGTGCCAGCAGTAGAATTCGGGGGAGTGTTCCCTACGAGCAGTACTTC
TRBJ1-1	-	-	TRBV6-5	CASSYPGWTEAFF	TGTGCCAGCAGTTACCCGGGTTGGACTGAAGCTTTCTTT
TRBJ2-3	-	-	TRBV19	CASSIGTDTQYF	TGTGCCAGTAGTATAGGTACAGATACGCAGTATTTT
TRBJ2-5	-	-	TRBV4-2	CASSQDGSTGRGLAGGQETQYF	TGTGCCAGCAGCCAAGATGGGTCGACAGGGAGGGGATTGGCGGGAGGTCAAGAGACCCAGTACTTC
TRBJ2-7	-	-	TRBV5-8	CATTLVLREQYF	TGTGCCACCACCCTGGTTTTAAGGGAGCAGTACTTC
TRBJ2-7	-	-	TRBV10-3	CAISDSGESYEQYF	TGTGCCATCAGTGATTCGGGGGAATCCTACGAGCAGTACTTC
TRBJ2-5	TRBD2	-	TRBV5-5	CASSVPGGRLLETQYF	TGTGCCAGCAGCGTTCCTGGCGGGAGGTTACTGGAGACCCAGTACTTC
TRBJ2-2	TRBD2	few	TRBV9	CASSESLSGRATGELFF	TGTGCCAGCAGCGAGAGCCTTAGCGGGAGGGCCACCGGGGAGCTGTTTTTT
TRBJ1-2	-	once	TRBV21-1	CASSKDDRQPFGNTF	TGTGCCAGCAGCAAGGATGATCGACAGCCTTTTGGGAACACCTTC
TRBJ1-6	-	-	TRBV4-3	CASSQRRGMGSPLHF	TGCGCCAGCAGCCAGAGGCGAGGAATGGGTTCACCCCTCCACTTT
TRBJ1-5	-	few	TRBV28	CASSTYRVHQPQHF	TGTGCCAGCAGTACCTACAGGGTCCATCAGCCCCAGCATTTT
TRBJ2-4	-	-	TRBV7-2	CASSPDTTYIQYF	TGTGCCAGCAGCCCCGATACAACGTACATTCAGTACTTC
TRBJ2-1	TRBD2	-	TRBV6-4	CASSVRGGGDEQFF	TGTGCCAGCAGTGTACGGGGGGGCGGGGATGAGCAGTTCTTC
TRBJ2-1	-	-	TRBV5-5	CASSLLRQGLSYNEQFF	TGTGCCAGCAGCTTGCTGCGACAGGGACTCTCCTACAATGAGCAGTTCTTC
TRBJ2-5	-	-	TRBV19	CASSRSAGARRTQYF	TGTGCCAGTAGTAGATCGGCAGGAGCCCGACGGACCCAGTACTTC
TRBJ1-2	-	-	TRBV5-4	CASSLDLLGHNYGYTF	TGTGCCAGCAGCTTGGATCTCCTGGGACACAACTATGGCTACACCTTC
TRBJ2-7	-	few	TRBV2	CASSGWSGREQYF	TGTGCCAGCAGTGGTTGGTCAGGGAGGGAGCAGTACTTC
TRBJ1-3	-	-	TRBV7-2	CASSLVGGISSGNTIYF	TGTGCCAGCAGCTTAGTTGGGGGGATTAGCTCTGGAAACACCATATATTTT
TRBJ1-4	TRBD1	-	TRBV15	CATSATGSNEKLFF	TGTGCCACCAGCGCGACAGGGTCCAATGAAAAACTGTTTTTT
TRBJ1-3	TRBD1	-	TRBV5-1	CASSSGDRAGNTIYF	TGCGCCAGCAGCTCGGGGGACAGGGCTGGAAACACCATATATTTT
TRBJ2-3	TRBD2	-	TRBV28	CASSSGGAGTDTQYF	TGTGCCAGCAGTTCCGGGGGGGCCGGCACAGATACGCAGTATTTT